This T cell receptor (beta chain) was obtained from a study of blood T cells in healthy people across ages. General study findings and limits: Observed TCR beta diversity per million T cells went down as age went up. This fall followed a roughly linear course with age.

Donor samples were obtained from healthy Caucasian individuals from Russia, aged 6 to 90. This clonotype was observed a few times. Its cognate antigen is unknown. Germline assignment: CDR1 SEHNR and CDR2 FQNEAQ (reference sequence). The CDR3 has 15 amino acids. A second PCR, run for roughly 7 to 12 cycles, used a sample-barcoded 5' primer plus a J-beta primer mix. Each CDR3 protein gets one entry after TCRdb re-called the 5' RACE reads with MiXCR. The table has some 1.7 million distinct CDR3 sequences, approximately 28% seen once. The TCR was taken from a woman aged 25 to 45 in good health. The specimen sequenced was blood. The chain has TRBV7-9 and TRBJ2-1; the D gene could be TRBD1 or TRBD2 (5 bases each). Written as DNA, the CDR3 is TGTGCTCGAAACCGGGGCGAGGACGCCTACAATGAGCAGTTCTTC. Its translation is CARNRGEDAYNEQFF.